This T cell receptor (beta chain) was sequenced during a study of early T cells in non-severe SARS-CoV-2 infection. Notes on the study in general: VDJdb matches were skewed toward anti-spike CD8 T cell responses.

Worth noting for this clonotype: Antigen unknown.

Researchers tagged individual cDNA molecules with unique molecular identifiers. TCRdb independently ran MiXCR on the 5' RACE reads; one entry per CDR3 protein. The data show about 77,000 distinct CDR3 sequences, with about 9.6% seen just once and nearly 5% held by the top ten. Germline V gene data show CDR1 as GTSNPN and CDR2 as SVGIG (reference sequence). Trimming cost V 0 bases and J 2 bases, with 16 bases left between them. The CDR3 totals 16 residues. Sequenced material: whole blood. The sequence was collected from an adult who was a healthcare worker with PCR-confirmed SARS-CoV-2 infection or an uninfected control (not recorded which). The chain joins TRBV30 to TRBJ2-5; perhaps TRBD1 as D (5 bases). This CDR3 is CAWSVGIRTRQETQYF. The CDR3 coding sequence is TGTGCCTGGAGTGTGGGGATTCGGACAAGACAAGAGACCCAGTACTTC.